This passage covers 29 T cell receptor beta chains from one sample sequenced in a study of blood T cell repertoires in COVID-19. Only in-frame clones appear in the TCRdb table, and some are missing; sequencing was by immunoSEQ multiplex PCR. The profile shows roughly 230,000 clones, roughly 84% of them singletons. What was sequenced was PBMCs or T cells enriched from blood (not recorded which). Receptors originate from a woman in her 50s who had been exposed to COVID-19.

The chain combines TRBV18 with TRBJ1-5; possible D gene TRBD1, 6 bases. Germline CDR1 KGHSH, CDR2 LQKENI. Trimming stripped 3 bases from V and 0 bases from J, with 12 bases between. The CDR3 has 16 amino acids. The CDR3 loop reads CASSPDQGFSNQPQHF. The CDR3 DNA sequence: TGTGCCAGCTCACCCGACCAGGGGTTTAGCAATCAGCCCCAGCATTTT. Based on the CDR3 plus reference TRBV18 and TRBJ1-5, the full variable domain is NAGVMQNPRHLVRRRGQEARLRCSPMKGHSHVYWYRQLPEEGLKFMVYLQKENIIDESGMPKERFSAEFPKEGPSILRIQQVVRGDSAAYFCASSPDQGFSNQPQHFGDGTRLSIL.

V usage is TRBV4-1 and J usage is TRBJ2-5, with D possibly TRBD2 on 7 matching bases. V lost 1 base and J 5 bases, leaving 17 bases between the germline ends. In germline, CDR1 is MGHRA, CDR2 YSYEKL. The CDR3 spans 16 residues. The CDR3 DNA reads TGCGCCAGCAGCCAAGTTCAATCGGGGGGCAGGGAGACCCAGTACTTC. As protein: CASSQVQSGGRETQYF.

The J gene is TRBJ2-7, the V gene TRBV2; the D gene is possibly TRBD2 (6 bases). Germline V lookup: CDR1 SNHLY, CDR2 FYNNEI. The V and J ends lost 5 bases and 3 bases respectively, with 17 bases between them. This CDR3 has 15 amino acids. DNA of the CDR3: TGTGCCAGCAGTAAAAACGGGGGTATAGGCTACGAGCAGTACTTC. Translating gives CASSKNGGIGYEQYF.

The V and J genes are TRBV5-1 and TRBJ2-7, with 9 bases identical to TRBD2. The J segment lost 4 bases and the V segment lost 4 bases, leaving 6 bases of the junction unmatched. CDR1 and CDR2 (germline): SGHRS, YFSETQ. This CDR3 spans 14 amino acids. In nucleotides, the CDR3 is TGCGCCAGCAGCGCGACTAGCGGAAAGTACGAGCAGTACTTC. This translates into CASSATSGKYEQYF.

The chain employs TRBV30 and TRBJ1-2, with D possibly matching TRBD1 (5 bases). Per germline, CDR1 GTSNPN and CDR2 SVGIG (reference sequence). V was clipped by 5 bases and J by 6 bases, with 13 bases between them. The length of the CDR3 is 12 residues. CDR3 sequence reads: CAWGNRQNGYTF. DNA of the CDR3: TGTGCCTGGGGGAACAGACAGAATGGCTACACCTTC.

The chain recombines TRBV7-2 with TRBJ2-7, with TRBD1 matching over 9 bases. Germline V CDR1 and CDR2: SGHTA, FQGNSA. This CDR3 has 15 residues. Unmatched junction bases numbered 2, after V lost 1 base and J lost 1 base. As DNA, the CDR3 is TGTGCCAGCAGCTTAGGAGGACAGGGGTCCTACGAGCAGTACTTC. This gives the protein CASSLGGQGSYEQYF.

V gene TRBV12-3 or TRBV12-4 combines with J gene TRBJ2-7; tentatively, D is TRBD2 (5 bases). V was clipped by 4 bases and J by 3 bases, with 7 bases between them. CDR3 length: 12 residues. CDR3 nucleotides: TGTGCCAGCAGTTCTGAGGGCTACGAGCAGTACTTC. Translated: CASSSEGYEQYF.

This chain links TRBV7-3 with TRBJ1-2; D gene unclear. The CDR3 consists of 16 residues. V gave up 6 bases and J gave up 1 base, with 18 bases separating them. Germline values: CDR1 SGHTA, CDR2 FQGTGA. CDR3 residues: CASSSTHTALNYGYTF. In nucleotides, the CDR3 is TGTGCCAGCAGTTCCACCCATACTGCTCTTAACTATGGCTACACCTTC.

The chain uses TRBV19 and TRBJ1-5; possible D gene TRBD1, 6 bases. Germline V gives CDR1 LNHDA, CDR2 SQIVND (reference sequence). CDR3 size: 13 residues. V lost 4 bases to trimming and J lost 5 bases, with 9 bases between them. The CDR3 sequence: CASSTNRDQPQHF. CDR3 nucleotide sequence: TGTGCCAGTAGTACCAACAGGGATCAGCCCCAGCATTTT.

CDR3 loop: CASSVATSLSTQYF. CDR3 nucleotide sequence: TGTGCCAGCAGCGTAGCGACTAGCCTAAGTACGCAGTATTTT. J is TRBJ2-3 and V is TRBV9; TRBD2 aligns across 7 bases. Germline V gene data show CDR1 as SGDLS and CDR2 as YYNGEE. The CDR3 totals 14 residues. The V segment lost 0 bases and the J segment 8 bases; nucleotides outside the gene matches: 6.

In DNA form, the CDR3 reads TGTGCCAGCAGCTCCAGCGGGGGATCCGAGCAGTACTTC. It codes for CASSSSGGSEQYF. This chain links TRBV5-6 with TRBJ2-7; 8 positions match TRBD2. V trimming: 3 bases; J trimming: 6 bases; junction bases outside the gene matches: 5. Germline values: CDR1 SGHDT, CDR2 YYEEEE. There are 13 residues in the CDR3.

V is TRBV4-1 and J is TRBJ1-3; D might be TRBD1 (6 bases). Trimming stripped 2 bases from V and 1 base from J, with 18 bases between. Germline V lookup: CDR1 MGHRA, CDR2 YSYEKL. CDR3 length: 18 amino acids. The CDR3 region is CASSQRFGGQLSGNTIYF. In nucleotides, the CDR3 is TGCGCCAGCAGCCAACGGTTCGGGGGGCAGTTGTCTGGAAACACCATATATTTT.

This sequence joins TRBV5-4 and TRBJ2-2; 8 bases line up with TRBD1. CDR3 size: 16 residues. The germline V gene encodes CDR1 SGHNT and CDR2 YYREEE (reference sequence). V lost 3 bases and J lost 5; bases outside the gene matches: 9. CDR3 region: CASSSDRGLKTGELFF. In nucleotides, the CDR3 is TGTGCCAGCAGCTCCGACAGGGGCCTGAAAACCGGGGAGCTGTTTTTT.

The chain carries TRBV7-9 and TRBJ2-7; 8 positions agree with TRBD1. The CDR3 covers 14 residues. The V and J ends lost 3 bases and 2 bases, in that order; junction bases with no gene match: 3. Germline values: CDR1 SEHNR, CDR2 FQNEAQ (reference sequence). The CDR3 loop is CASSLRDRPYEQYF. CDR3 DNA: TGTGCCAGCAGCTTGAGGGACAGGCCCTACGAGCAGTACTTC.

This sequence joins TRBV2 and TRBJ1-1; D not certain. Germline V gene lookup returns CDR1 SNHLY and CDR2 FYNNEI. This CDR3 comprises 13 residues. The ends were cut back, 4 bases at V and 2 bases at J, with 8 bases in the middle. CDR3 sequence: CASSAERNTEAFF. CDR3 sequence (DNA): TGTGCCAGCAGTGCCGAGAGAAACACTGAAGCTTTCTTT.

The CDR3: CASSLGLAGGSYEQYF. Here the CDR3 DNA reads TGTGCCAGCAGCTTGGGGCTGGCGGGGGGATCCTACGAGCAGTACTTC. The chain is built from TRBV7-2 and TRBJ2-7; 8 positions agree with TRBD2. The CDR3 extends over 16 amino acids. The V and J ends lost 3 bases and 1 base, in that order; junction bases with no gene match: 8. From germline, CDR1 is SGHTA and CDR2 FQGNSA.

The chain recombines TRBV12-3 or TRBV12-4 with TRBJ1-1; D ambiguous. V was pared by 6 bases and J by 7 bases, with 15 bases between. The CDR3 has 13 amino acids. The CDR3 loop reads CASRSGKKFEAFF. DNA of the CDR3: TGTGCCAGCAGGTCCGGGAAGAAATTTGAAGCTTTCTTT.

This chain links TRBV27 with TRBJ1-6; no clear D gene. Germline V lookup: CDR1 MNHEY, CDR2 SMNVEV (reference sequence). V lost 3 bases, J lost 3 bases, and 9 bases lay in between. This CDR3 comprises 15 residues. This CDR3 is CASSFERSYNSPLHF. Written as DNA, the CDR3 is TGTGCCAGCAGTTTTGAGCGGAGCTATAATTCACCCCTCCACTTT.

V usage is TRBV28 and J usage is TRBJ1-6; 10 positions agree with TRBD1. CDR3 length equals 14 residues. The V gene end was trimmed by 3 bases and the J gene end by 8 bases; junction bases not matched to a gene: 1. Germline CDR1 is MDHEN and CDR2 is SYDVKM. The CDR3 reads CASSLTGGYSPLHF. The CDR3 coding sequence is TGTGCCAGCAGTTTGACAGGGGGCTATTCACCCCTCCACTTT.

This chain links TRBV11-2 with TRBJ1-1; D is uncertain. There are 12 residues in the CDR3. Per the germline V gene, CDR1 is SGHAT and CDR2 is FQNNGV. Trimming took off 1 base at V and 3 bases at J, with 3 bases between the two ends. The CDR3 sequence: CASSLVDTEAFF. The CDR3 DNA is TGTGCCAGCAGCTTAGTAGACACTGAAGCTTTCTTT.

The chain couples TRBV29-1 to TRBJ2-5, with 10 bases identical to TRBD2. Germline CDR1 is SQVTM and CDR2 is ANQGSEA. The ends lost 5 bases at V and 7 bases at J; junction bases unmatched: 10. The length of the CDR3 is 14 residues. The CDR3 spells CSVRTTSGRSTQYF. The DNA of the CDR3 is TGCAGCGTTCGAACGACTAGCGGGCGCTCGACCCAGTACTTC.

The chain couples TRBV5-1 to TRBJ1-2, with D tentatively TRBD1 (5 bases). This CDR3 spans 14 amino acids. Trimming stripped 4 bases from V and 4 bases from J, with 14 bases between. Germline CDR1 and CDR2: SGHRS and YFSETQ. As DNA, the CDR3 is TGCGCCAGCAGCCCAGGCGGGGGGACCTATGGCTACACCTTC. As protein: CASSPGGGTYGYTF.

The CDR3 reads CASSLTGSKGYTF. Here the CDR3 DNA reads TGTGCCAGCAGTCTGACAGGGTCTAAGGGCTACACCTTC. The V call is TRBV12-3 or TRBV12-4, the J call TRBJ1-2, with 7 nucleotides matching TRBD1. This CDR3 has 13 residues. V lost 5 bases and J lost 8; bases outside the gene matches: 8.

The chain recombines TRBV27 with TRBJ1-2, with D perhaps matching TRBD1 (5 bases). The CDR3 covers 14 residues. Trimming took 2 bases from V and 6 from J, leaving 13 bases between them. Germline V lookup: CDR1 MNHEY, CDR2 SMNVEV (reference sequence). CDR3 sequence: CASSLGGTSDGYTF. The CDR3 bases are TGTGCCAGCAGTTTAGGAGGGACTTCAGATGGCTACACCTTC.

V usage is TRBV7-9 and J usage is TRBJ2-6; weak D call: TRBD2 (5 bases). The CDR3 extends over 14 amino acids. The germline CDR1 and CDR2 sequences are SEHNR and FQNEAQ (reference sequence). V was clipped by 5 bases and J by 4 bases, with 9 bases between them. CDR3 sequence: CASSPSGGANVLTF. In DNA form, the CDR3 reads TGTGCCAGCAGCCCATCGGGGGGGGCCAACGTCCTGACTTTC.

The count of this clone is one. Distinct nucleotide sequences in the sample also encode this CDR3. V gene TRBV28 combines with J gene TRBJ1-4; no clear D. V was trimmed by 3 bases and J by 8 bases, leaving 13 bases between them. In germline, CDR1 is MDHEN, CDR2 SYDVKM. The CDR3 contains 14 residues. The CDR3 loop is CASSFPRGGEKLFF. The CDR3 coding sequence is TGTGCCAGCAGTTTCCCACGTGGCGGGGAAAAACTGTTTTTT.

CDR3 bases: TGTGCCAGCAGCACGGACAGGGTAGGATATGAGCAGTTCTTC. Translation gives CASSTDRVGYEQFF. The chain links TRBV5-8 to TRBJ2-1, with 8 bases identical to TRBD1. Germline CDR1 and CDR2: SGHTS and YDEGEE. V was pared by 4 bases and J by 8 bases, with 8 bases of the junction left unmatched. This CDR3 has 14 amino acids. The full variable domain, rest sourced from reference TRBV5-8 and TRBJ2-1, is EAGVTQSPTHLIKTRGQQATLRCSPISGHTSVYWYQQALGLGLQFLLWYDEGEERNRGNFPPRFSGRQFPNYSSELNVNALELEDSALYLCASSTDRVGYEQFFGPGTRLTVL.

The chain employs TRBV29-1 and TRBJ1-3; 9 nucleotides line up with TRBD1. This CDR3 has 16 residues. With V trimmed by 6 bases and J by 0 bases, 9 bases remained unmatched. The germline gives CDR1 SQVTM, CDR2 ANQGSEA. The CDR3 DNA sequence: TGCAGCGTGGGGGGGGACAGGGCAACCTCTGGAAACACCATATATTTT. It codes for CSVGGDRATSGNTIYF.

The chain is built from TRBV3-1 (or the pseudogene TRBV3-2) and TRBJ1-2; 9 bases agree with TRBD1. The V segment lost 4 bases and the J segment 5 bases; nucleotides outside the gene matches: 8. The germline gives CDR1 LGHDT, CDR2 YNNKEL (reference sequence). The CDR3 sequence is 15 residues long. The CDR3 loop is CASSPLRTGDYGYTF. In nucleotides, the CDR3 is TGTGCCAGCAGCCCCCTTCGGACAGGGGATTATGGCTACACCTTC.